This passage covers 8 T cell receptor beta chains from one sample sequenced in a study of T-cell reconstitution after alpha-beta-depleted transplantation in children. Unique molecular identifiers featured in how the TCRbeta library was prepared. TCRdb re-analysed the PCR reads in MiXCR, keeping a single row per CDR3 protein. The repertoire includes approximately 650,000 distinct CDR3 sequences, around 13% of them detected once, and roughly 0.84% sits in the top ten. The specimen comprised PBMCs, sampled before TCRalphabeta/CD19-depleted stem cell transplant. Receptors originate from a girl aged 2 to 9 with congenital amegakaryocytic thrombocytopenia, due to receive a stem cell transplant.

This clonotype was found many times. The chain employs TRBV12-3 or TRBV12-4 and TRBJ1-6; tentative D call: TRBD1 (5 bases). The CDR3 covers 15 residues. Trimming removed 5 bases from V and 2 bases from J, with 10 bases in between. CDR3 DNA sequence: TGTGCCAGCAGTCCACCGGGGCCCTATAATTCACCCCTCCACTTT. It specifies CASSPPGPYNSPLHF.

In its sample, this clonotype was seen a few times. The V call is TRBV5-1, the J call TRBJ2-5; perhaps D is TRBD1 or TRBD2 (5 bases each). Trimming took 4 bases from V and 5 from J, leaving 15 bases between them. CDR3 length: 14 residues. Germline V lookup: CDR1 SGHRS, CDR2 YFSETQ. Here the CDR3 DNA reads TGCGCCAGCAGCCCGTACGGGACGTCGGAGACCCAGTACTTC. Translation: CASSPYGTSETQYF. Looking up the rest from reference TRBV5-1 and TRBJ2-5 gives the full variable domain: KAGVTQTPRYLIKTRGQQVTLSCSPISGHRSVSWYQQTPGQGLQFLFEYFSETQRNKGNFPGRFSGRQFSNSRSEMNVSTLELGDSALYLCASSPYGTSETQYFGPGTRLLVL.

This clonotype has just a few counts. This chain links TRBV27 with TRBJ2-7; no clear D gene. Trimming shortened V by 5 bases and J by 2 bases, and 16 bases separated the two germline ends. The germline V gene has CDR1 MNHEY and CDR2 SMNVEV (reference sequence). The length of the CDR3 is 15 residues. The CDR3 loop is CASSPSPGRAYEQYF. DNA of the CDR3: TGTGCCAGCAGTCCCTCCCCAGGAAGAGCCTACGAGCAGTACTTC.

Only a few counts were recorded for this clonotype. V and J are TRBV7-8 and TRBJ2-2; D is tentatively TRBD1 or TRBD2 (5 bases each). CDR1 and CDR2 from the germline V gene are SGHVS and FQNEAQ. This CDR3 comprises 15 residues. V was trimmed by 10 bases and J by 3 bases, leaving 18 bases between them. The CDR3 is CATPGKGGHTGELFF. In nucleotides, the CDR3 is TGTGCCACCCCAGGGAAGGGCGGGCACACCGGGGAGCTGTTTTTT.

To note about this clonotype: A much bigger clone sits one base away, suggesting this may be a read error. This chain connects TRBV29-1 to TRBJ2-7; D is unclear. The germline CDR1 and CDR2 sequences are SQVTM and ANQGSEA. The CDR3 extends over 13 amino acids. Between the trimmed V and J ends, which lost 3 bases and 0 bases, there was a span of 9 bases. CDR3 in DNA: TGCAGCGTTGATCATCGTAACTCCTACGAGCAGTACTTC. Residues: CSVDHRNSYEQYF.

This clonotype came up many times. In nucleotides, the CDR3 is TGCGCCAGCAGCGAGGGACTGTACCTTGGCACAGATACGCAGTATTTT. It encodes CASSEGLYLGTDTQYF. The rearrangement uses TRBV10-2 and TRBJ2-3; tentatively, D is TRBD2 (6 bases). This CDR3 spans 16 amino acids. Per germline, CDR1 WSHSY and CDR2 SAAADI. V lost 6 bases and J 1 base, leaving 17 bases between the germline ends.

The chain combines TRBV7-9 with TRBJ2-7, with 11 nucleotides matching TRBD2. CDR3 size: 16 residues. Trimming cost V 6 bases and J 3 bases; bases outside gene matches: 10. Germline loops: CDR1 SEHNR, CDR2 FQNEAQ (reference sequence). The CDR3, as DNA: TGTGCCAGCAGTCGAACCACTAGCGGGGGCTTCTACGAGCAGTACTTC. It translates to CASSRTTSGGFYEQYF.

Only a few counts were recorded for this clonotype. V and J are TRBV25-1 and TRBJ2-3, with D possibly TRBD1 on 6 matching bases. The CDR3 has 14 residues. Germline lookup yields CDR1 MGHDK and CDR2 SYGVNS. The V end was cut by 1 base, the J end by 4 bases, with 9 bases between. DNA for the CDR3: TGTGCCAGCAGTGAATGGGACACTTCAGATACGCAGTATTTT. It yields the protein CASSEWDTSDTQYF.